The rows below give T cell receptor beta chains drawn from one sample of a study of post-analysis software for immune sequencing data. TCRdb recomputed calls from the PCR reads with MiXCR, one row per CDR3 protein. The sample yields roughly 650,000 distinct CDR3 sequences, 59% seen once. The specimen was blood. The receptors were gathered from a girl aged 2-15 years with multiple sclerosis. Both conserved end residues are part of each CDR3. D genes are given only for firm matches. Not every row has a clone size; where given, it reads once, few, many or a size class.

D	V	J	size	CDR3	DNA
TRBD2	TRBV10-3	TRBJ2-5	.	CAISVAGEGETQYF	TGTGCCATCAGTGTGGCGGGAGAGGGGGAGACCCAGTACTTC
TRBD1	TRBV2	TRBJ2-5	.	CASRAGQAQQETQYF	TGTGCCAGCAGGGCCGGACAGGCTCAACAAGAGACCCAGTACTTC
TRBD1	TRBV7-9	TRBJ2-1	.	CASSFGQGSYNEQFF	TGTGCCAGCAGCTTCGGACAGGGCTCCTACAATGAGCAGTTCTTC
TRBD1	TRBV7-9	TRBJ2-1	.	CASSLRGLAGQGYNEQFF	TGTGCCAGCAGCTTGAGGGGGTTGGCGGGACAGGGTTACAATGAGCAGTTCTTC
.	TRBV7-8	TRBJ1-1	few	CASRARADSLLRAFF	TGTGCCAGCAGAGCCCGGGCAGATAGTCTGTTGAGAGCTTTCTTT
.	TRBV5-1	TRBJ2-3	.	CASSLMRGPADTQYF	TGCGCCAGCAGCTTGATGCGAGGGCCGGCAGATACGCAGTATTTT
.	TRBV10-3	TRBJ2-1	.	CAISDDFGGGEQFF	TGTGCCATCAGTGACGACTTCGGCGGCGGGGAGCAGTTCTTC
.	TRBV2	TRBJ2-3	.	CASSEGRLDATQYF	TGTGCCAGCAGTGAAGGCCGCCTCGATGCTACGCAGTATTTT
.	TRBV20-1	TRBJ1-2	.	CSARDPGTRHRYGYTF	TGCAGTGCTAGGGATCCCGGGACACGACACCGCTATGGCTACACCTTC
.	TRBV20-1	TRBJ1-5	.	CSAAGGPNQPQHF	TGCAGTGCGGCCGGTGGCCCCAATCAGCCCCAGCATTTT
.	TRBV10-1	TRBJ1-6	few	CASAGQNPNSPLHF	TGCGCCAGCGCCGGACAGAATCCGAATTCACCCCTCCACTTT
TRBD1	TRBV6-6	TRBJ2-7	.	CASSPRQGVGEQYF	TGTGCCAGCAGCCCCCGGCAGGGGGTTGGGGAGCAGTACTTC
TRBD2	TRBV29-1	TRBJ2-7	.	CSVAGGRMGPYEQYF	TGCAGCGTTGCAGGCGGGAGGATGGGCCCCTACGAGCAGTACTTC
.	TRBV29-1	TRBJ1-1	.	CSASGTEAFF	TGCAGCGCCTCAGGCACTGAAGCTTTCTTT
TRBD2	TRBV11-2	TRBJ2-4	.	CASSLGMGGERAKNIQYF	TGTGCCAGCAGCTTAGGAATGGGGGGGGAGAGAGCCAAAAACATTCAGTACTTC
TRBD2	TRBV28	TRBJ2-3	.	CASSPLEASGRLSIDTQYF	TGTGCCAGCAGTCCCTTGGAGGCTAGCGGGAGGCTTAGCATAGATACGCAGTATTTT
TRBD1	TRBV6-2/TRBV6-3	TRBJ1-2	.	CASSRPGTGSYGYTF	TGTGCCAGCAGTCGTCCCGGGACAGGGAGCTATGGCTACACCTTC
TRBD1	TRBV20-1	TRBJ2-3	once	CSATNPGQSTDTQYF	TGCAGTGCCACCAATCCGGGACAGAGCACAGATACGCAGTATTTT
TRBD1	TRBV5-1	TRBJ2-7	.	CASGLRTGVLYEQYF	TGCGCCAGCGGTCTTAGGACAGGGGTCCTATACGAGCAGTACTTC
.	TRBV7-8	TRBJ1-4	.	CASSLGFAQGSANEKLFF	TGTGCCAGCAGCTTAGGTTTCGCCCAGGGGAGTGCTAATGAAAAACTGTTTTTT
.	TRBV10-3	TRBJ1-1	.	CAISESRDMNTEAFF	TGTGCCATCAGTGAGAGCAGAGACATGAACACTGAAGCTTTCTTT
.	TRBV20-1	TRBJ2-4	.	CSASAGVGANIQYF	TGCAGTGCTAGTGCCGGGGTGGGTGCTAACATTCAGTACTTC
TRBD1	TRBV12-3/TRBV12-4	TRBJ2-7	.	CASSPYGTEGQYF	TGTGCCAGCAGCCCCTATGGGACAGAGGGGCAGTACTTC
TRBD2	TRBV20-1	TRBJ2-3	few	CSARDPPSSTLQGLRGTDTQYF	TGTAGTGCTAGAGATCCCCCGTCATCCACTCTCCAGGGACTACGGGGTACAGATACGCAGTATTTT
TRBD2	TRBV9	TRBJ2-1	.	CASNRAGVYNEQFF	TGTGCCAGTAACCGGGCGGGAGTGTACAATGAGCAGTTCTTC
.	TRBV20-1	TRBJ2-7	.	CSARVVDSSYEQYF	TGCAGTGCTAGAGTAGTCGACAGCTCCTACGAGCAGTACTTC
TRBD2	TRBV12-3/TRBV12-4	TRBJ2-5	.	CASSSSGSQETQYF	TGTGCCAGCAGCTCTAGCGGGAGCCAAGAGACCCAGTACTTC
TRBD1	TRBV11-2	TRBJ1-2	.	CASSPGGWAYGYTF	TGTGCCAGCAGCCCAGGGGGCTGGGCCTATGGCTACACCTTC
TRBD1	TRBV30	TRBJ1-1	.	CAWSLQGDTEAFF	TGTGCCTGGAGTTTACAGGGGGACACTGAAGCTTTCTTT
.	TRBV5-1	TRBJ2-3	.	CASSSGTSSVRDTQYF	TGCGCCAGCAGCTCGGGGACATCCTCCGTTAGGGATACGCAGTATTTT
.	TRBV7-9	TRBJ1-6	.	CASETGQDNSPLHF	TGTGCCAGCGAGACGGGGCAGGACAATTCACCCCTCCACTTT
TRBD1	TRBV20-1	TRBJ1-2	.	CSANRQGSYGYTF	TGCAGTGCCAATAGACAGGGGTCCTATGGCTACACCTTC
.	TRBV20-1	TRBJ2-1	.	CSAIGSYNEQFF	TGCAGTGCTATAGGGAGTTACAATGAGCAGTTCTTC